This TCR beta chain was profiled in a study of T cell responses to AZD1222 COVID-19 vaccine. Sequencing used immunoSEQ multiplex PCR; TCRdb keeps in-frame clones, though not all of them. Among roughly 150,000 clones listed, 85% to 95% were seen once. V was trimmed by 2 bases and J by 5 bases, leaving 4 bases between them. Germline CDR1 and CDR2: MDHEN and SYDVKM. The CDR3 has 11 amino acids. For this clone: What it binds is unknown.

Study-level points and caveats: Donors skewed white British and female; clonal diversity was possibly underestimated.

V is TRBV28 and J is TRBJ2-7; D is unresolved. This TCR came from an adult in good health. Material: peripheral blood, obtained on day 0 of AZD1222 vaccination. CDR3 amino acids: CASSLVNEQYF. For the CDR3, the DNA is TGTGCCAGCAGTTTAGTAAACGAGCAGTACTTC.